This T cell receptor (beta chain) was sequenced in a study of T cell responses to AZD1222 COVID-19 vaccine. Findings of the study overall: Vaccine-associated CD4 TCRs spanned spike, dominant at 160-218 and 743-854. Clonal diversity may have been underestimated in mostly white British donors. Baseline seropositivity characterized only six AZD1222 recipients. Repertoire samples came only from after the peak T cell response.

Measured with immunoSEQ multiplex PCR; TCRdb has only the in-frame clones, and not every one. The table records roughly 120,000 clones, about 90% of them present only once. About this clone: Its antigen is as yet unknown.

Germline lookup yields CDR1 SGHAT and CDR2 FQDESV (reference sequence). Trimming stripped 3 bases from V and 9 bases from J, with 11 bases between. The CDR3 has 13 residues. This sample comprised peripheral blood, obtained on day 0 of AZD1222 vaccination. The chain recombines TRBV11-1 with TRBJ2-2; D is unclear. This receptor was identified in an adult in good health. CDR3 coding DNA: TGTGCCAGCAGCTTTGGGCGGCGTTGGGAGCTGTTTTTT. Protein: CASSFGRRWELFF.